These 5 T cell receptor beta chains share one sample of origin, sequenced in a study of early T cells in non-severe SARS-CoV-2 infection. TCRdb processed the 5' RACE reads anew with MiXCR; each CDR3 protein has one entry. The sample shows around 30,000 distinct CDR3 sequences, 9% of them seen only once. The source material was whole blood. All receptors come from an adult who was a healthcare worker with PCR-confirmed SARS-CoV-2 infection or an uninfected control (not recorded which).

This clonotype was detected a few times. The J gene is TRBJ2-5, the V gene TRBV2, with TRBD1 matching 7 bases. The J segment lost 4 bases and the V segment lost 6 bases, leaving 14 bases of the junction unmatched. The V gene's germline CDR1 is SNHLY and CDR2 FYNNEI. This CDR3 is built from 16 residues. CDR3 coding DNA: TGTGCCAGCAGCCGAAGCGCAGGGGGTAGGGGAGAGACCCAGTACTTC. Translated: CASSRSAGGRGETQYF.

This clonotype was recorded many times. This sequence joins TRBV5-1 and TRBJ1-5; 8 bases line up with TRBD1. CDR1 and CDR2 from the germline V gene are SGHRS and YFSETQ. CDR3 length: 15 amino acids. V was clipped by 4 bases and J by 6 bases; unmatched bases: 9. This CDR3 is CASSAGTGGIQPQHF. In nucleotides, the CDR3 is TGCGCCAGCAGCGCCGGGACAGGAGGAATTCAGCCCCAGCATTTT.

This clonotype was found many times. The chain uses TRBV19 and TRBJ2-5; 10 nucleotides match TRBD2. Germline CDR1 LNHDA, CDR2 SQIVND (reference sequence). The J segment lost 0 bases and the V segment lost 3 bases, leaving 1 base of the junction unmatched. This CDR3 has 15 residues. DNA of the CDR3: TGTGCCAGTAGTATTAGCGGGAGGTACCAAGAGACCCAGTACTTC. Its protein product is CASSISGRYQETQYF.

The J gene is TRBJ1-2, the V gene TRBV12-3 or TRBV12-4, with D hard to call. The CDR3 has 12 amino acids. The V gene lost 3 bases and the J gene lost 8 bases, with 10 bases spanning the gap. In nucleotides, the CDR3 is TGTGCCAGCAGTTTGGAGCTCTCGGGCTACACCTTC. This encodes CASSLELSGYTF.

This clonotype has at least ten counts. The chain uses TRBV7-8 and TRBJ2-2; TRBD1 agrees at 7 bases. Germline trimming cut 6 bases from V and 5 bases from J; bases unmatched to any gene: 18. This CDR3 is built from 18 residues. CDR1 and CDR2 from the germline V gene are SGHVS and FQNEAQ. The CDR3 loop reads CASSRNRGASLQTGELFF. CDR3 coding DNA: TGTGCCAGCAGTAGAAACAGGGGAGCCTCCTTACAAACCGGGGAGCTGTTTTTT. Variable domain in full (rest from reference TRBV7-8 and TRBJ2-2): GAGVSQSPRYKVAKRGQDVALRCDPISGHVSLFWYQQALGQGPEFLTYFQNEAQLDKSGLPSDRFFAERPEGSVSTLKIQRTQQEDSAVYLCASSRNRGASLQTGELFFGEGSRLTVL.